These T cell receptor beta chains were read from a single sample in a study of control samples from healthy donors and cancer patients. Assay: immunoSEQ multiplex PCR; the TCRdb copy retains only in-frame clones and omits some. The sample shows fewer than 100,000 clones, roughly 86% of them seen only once. What was sequenced was blood. These receptors were obtained from a man aged 55 to 70 in good health. CDR3s include the opening cysteine and the closing phenylalanine or tryptophan. Fields, in order: J gene, D gene, clone size, V gene, CDR3 DNA, CDR3 protein. D genes are given only for firm matches. The size field is filled for only some rows; it gives once, few, many or a size class.

J gene: TRBJ2-3
D gene: NA
clone size: NA
V gene: TRBV10-3
CDR3 DNA: TGTGCCATCGAAGCTTCTCACCAAGATACGCAGTATTTT
CDR3 protein: CAIEASHQDTQYF

J gene: TRBJ2-7
D gene: TRBD1
clone size: few
V gene: TRBV6-1
CDR3 DNA: TGTGCCAGCAGTGAAGATGTTTACAGGGGCACCTACGAGCAGTACTTC
CDR3 protein: CASSEDVYRGTYEQYF

J gene: TRBJ2-1
D gene: NA
clone size: NA
V gene: TRBV2
CDR3 DNA: TGTGCCAGCAGTGTAGTACCTGACAATGAGCAGTTCTTC
CDR3 protein: CASSVVPDNEQFF

J gene: TRBJ2-5
D gene: NA
clone size: NA
V gene: TRBV5-3
CDR3 DNA: TGTGCCAGACCCCAGGGTCAACAAGAGACCCAGTACTTC
CDR3 protein: CARPQGQQETQYF

J gene: TRBJ2-2
D gene: NA
clone size: NA
V gene: TRBV9
CDR3 DNA: TGTGCCAGCAGCGTTAGGCCCGCAGACACCGGGGAGCTGTTTTTT
CDR3 protein: CASSVRPADTGELFF

J gene: TRBJ2-2
D gene: NA
clone size: NA
V gene: TRBV12-3/TRBV12-4
CDR3 DNA: TGTGCCAGCAGTTTAGCCCCCAGCGGGGAGCTGTTTTTT
CDR3 protein: CASSLAPSGELFF

J gene: TRBJ1-2
D gene: NA
clone size: NA
V gene: TRBV10-3
CDR3 DNA: TGTGCCATCAGTGAGTCGGGACAACCCTATGGCTACACCTTC
CDR3 protein: CAISESGQPYGYTF

J gene: TRBJ1-1
D gene: TRBD1
clone size: NA
V gene: TRBV6-5
CDR3 DNA: TGTGCCAGCCCGATGCAGGGGGCAGGTACTGAAGCTTTCTTT
CDR3 protein: CASPMQGAGTEAFF

J gene: TRBJ2-6
D gene: NA
clone size: NA
V gene: TRBV6-5
CDR3 DNA: TGTGCCAGCAGTTTAGACAGCTCTGGGGCCAACGTCCTGACTTTC
CDR3 protein: CASSLDSSGANVLTF

J gene: TRBJ1-5
D gene: TRBD1
clone size: NA
V gene: TRBV30
CDR3 DNA: TGTGCCTGGCAGGGACAGGGGGATCAGCCCCAGCATTTT
CDR3 protein: CAWQGQGDQPQHF

J gene: TRBJ1-2
D gene: TRBD1
clone size: NA
V gene: TRBV5-6
CDR3 DNA: TGTGCCAGCAGCCCGGGACAGGGGTCTATGGCTCTAGGCTACACCTTC
CDR3 protein: CASSPGQGSMALGYTF

J gene: TRBJ2-7
D gene: NA
clone size: NA
V gene: TRBV19
CDR3 DNA: TGTGCCAGTAGTATCAGGGCTTTAGCATCCGAGCAGTACTTC
CDR3 protein: CASSIRALASEQYF

J gene: TRBJ2-7
D gene: NA
clone size: NA
V gene: TRBV28
CDR3 DNA: TGTGCCAGCACGGGATCTTCCTACGAGCAGTACTTC
CDR3 protein: CASTGSSYEQYF

J gene: TRBJ1-2
D gene: NA
clone size: few
V gene: TRBV30
CDR3 DNA: TGTGCCTGGGAGTGGGGGCGGAGTGGCTACACCTTC
CDR3 protein: CAWEWGRSGYTF

J gene: TRBJ1-4
D gene: NA
clone size: NA
V gene: TRBV19
CDR3 DNA: TGTGCCAGTAGTGGAGGCGATAAGGGAAAACTGTTTTTT
CDR3 protein: CASSGGDKGKLFF

J gene: TRBJ2-5
D gene: TRBD1
clone size: NA
V gene: TRBV5-5
CDR3 DNA: TGTGCCAGCACTGGGGACAGGCCCTTAGAGACCCAGTACTTC
CDR3 protein: CASTGDRPLETQYF

J gene: TRBJ2-7
D gene: NA
clone size: few
V gene: TRBV7-9
CDR3 DNA: TGTGCCAGCAGCCCGAGAGGAGGCGGAACCTACGAGCAGTACTTC
CDR3 protein: CASSPRGGGTYEQYF

J gene: TRBJ2-7
D gene: NA
clone size: NA
V gene: TRBV5-1
CDR3 DNA: TGCGCCAGCAGCTCTGACAGTCCCTCCTACGAGCAGTACTTC
CDR3 protein: CASSSDSPSYEQYF

J gene: TRBJ1-1
D gene: NA
clone size: few
V gene: TRBV18
CDR3 DNA: TGTGCCAGCTCACCAGGGCAGGGACGCAACACTGAAGCTTTCTTT
CDR3 protein: CASSPGQGRNTEAFF

J gene: TRBJ1-1
D gene: TRBD1
clone size: NA
V gene: TRBV19
CDR3 DNA: TGTGCCAGTAGTCCGCGGACAGGGGGGATGAACACTGAAGCTTTCTTT
CDR3 protein: CASSPRTGGMNTEAFF

J gene: TRBJ2-7
D gene: NA
clone size: once
V gene: TRBV25-1
CDR3 DNA: TGTGCCAGCAGTGATCCCGGGAGCTCCTACGAGCAGTACTTC
CDR3 protein: CASSDPGSSYEQYF

J gene: TRBJ2-7
D gene: TRBD2
clone size: few
V gene: TRBV3-1/TRBV3-2
CDR3 DNA: TGTGCCAGCAGCGGGACTAGCGGGACCCACGAGCAGTACTTC
CDR3 protein: CASSGTSGTHEQYF

J gene: TRBJ2-1
D gene: TRBD1
clone size: NA
V gene: TRBV5-5
CDR3 DNA: TGTGCCAGCAGCTCGGGACAGACGCTGGGCAATGAGCAGTTCTTC
CDR3 protein: CASSSGQTLGNEQFF

J gene: TRBJ1-1
D gene: NA
clone size: NA
V gene: TRBV9
CDR3 DNA: TGTGCCAGCAGCGTAGAGGGAATGATAAGGGTAGGTACTGAAGCTTTCTTT
CDR3 protein: CASSVEGMIRVGTEAFF

J gene: TRBJ1-6
D gene: NA
clone size: NA
V gene: TRBV7-2
CDR3 DNA: TGTGCCAGCAGCTTAGAGGACATTGTTAATTCACCCCTCCACTTT
CDR3 protein: CASSLEDIVNSPLHF

J gene: TRBJ2-1
D gene: NA
clone size: NA
V gene: TRBV6-1
CDR3 DNA: TGTGCCAGCAGTGAAGCAAGTACGCATTACAATGAGCAGTTCTTC
CDR3 protein: CASSEASTHYNEQFF

J gene: TRBJ1-5
D gene: NA
clone size: NA
V gene: TRBV12-3/TRBV12-4
CDR3 DNA: TGTGCCAGCAGCCTATCTGATCAGCCCCAGCATTTT
CDR3 protein: CASSLSDQPQHF

J gene: TRBJ2-2
D gene: NA
clone size: NA
V gene: TRBV7-6
CDR3 DNA: TGTGCCAGCAGCTTAGTTCAGGGGAGCACCGGGGAGCTGTTTTTT
CDR3 protein: CASSLVQGSTGELFF

J gene: TRBJ1-1
D gene: TRBD1
clone size: NA
V gene: TRBV29-1
CDR3 DNA: TGCAGCGTTTACGAGACTGACAGGGGAGACACTGAAGCTTTCTTT
CDR3 protein: CSVYETDRGDTEAFF